This T cell receptor beta chain was profiled in a study of memory CD4+ T cells and cytomegalovirus serostatus. Germline-derived CDR1 and CDR2 are LNHDA and SQIVND (reference sequence). The CDR3 consists of 14 residues. Trimming left V 6 bases short and J 4 bases short, with 15 bases between. Clones were sequenced by immunoSEQ multiplex PCR, and TCRdb holds only the in-frame ones, with some missing. The data contain about 50,000 clones, 82% of them singletons. As to this clone: Its cognate antigen is unknown.

The sort gate was single viable CD3+CD4+CD8-CD45RO+ cells for memory CD4+ T cells. Study outcomes and limitations: Suggested: most of the CMV-linked TCR signature lies in CD4+ memory cells. Repertoires predicted CMV serostatus with median bootstrapped AUC of 0.95. Of about 150 reported CMV TCRbeta sequences, around 62 were found in memory CD4+ repertoires.

Material: memory CD4+ T cells from blood. J is TRBJ1-2 and V is TRBV19; D gene uncertain. This TCR came from an adult in good health and CMV-seronegative. The CDR3 reads CASRAPDFGYGYTF. In DNA, the CDR3 is TGTGCCAGTAGAGCCCCGGACTTCGGCTATGGCTACACCTTC.